Shown below are 30 T cell receptor beta chains from a single sample sequenced in a study of cytomegalovirus exposure and HLA in healthy donors. The PCR made use of 60 Vbeta and 13 Jbeta primers. Sequencing used immunoSEQ multiplex PCR; TCRdb keeps in-frame clones, though not all of them. The data hold 100,000 to 130,000 clones, with 65% to 80% observed a single time. Sequencing was done on a sample of PBMCs. The receptors come from a male donor in good health and CMV-seronegative.

The chain joins TRBV28 to TRBJ2-1; D is possibly TRBD1 (6 bases). CDR3 size: 15 residues. Per the germline V gene, CDR1 is MDHEN and CDR2 is SYDVKM. V was shortened by 3 bases and J by 1 base, with 10 bases between the two germline ends. CDR3 nucleotide sequence: TGTGCCAGCAGTTTGCAGGGGATATCCTACAATGAGCAGTTCTTC. Translated, it gives CASSLQGISYNEQFF.

The V gene is TRBV5-5, the J gene TRBJ1-3; tentatively, D is TRBD1 (5 bases). The CDR3 runs to 14 residues. The V end lost 4 bases, the J end lost 2 bases, and 10 bases lay between the germline ends. Germline V gives CDR1 SGHKS, CDR2 YYEKEE (reference sequence). The CDR3: CASSPPQAGNTIYF. Written as DNA, the CDR3 is TGTGCCAGCAGCCCCCCACAGGCTGGAAACACCATATATTTT.

This chain uses TRBV18 with TRBJ2-3; D might be TRBD2 (5 bases). The CDR3 contains 15 residues. The germline V and J ends were trimmed by 2 bases and 0 bases, with 9 bases remaining between them. CDR1 is KGHSH, CDR2 LQKENI, per germline. The CDR3, as DNA: TGTGCCAGCTCACCAAAGGACTTCAGCACAGATACGCAGTATTTT. Protein: CASSPKDFSTDTQYF.

V and J are TRBV15 and TRBJ2-1; 10 nucleotides line up with TRBD1. Germline values: CDR1 LNHNV, CDR2 YYDKDF (reference sequence). V was clipped by 0 bases and J by 7 bases; unmatched bases: 9. The CDR3 is 17 residues long. The CDR3 loop reads CATSRDLPGQGRNEQFF. Here the CDR3 DNA reads TGTGCCACCAGCAGAGATTTACCGGGACAGGGGAGGAATGAGCAGTTCTTC.

The chain joins TRBV5-4 to TRBJ2-2; 11 nucleotides line up with TRBD2. V trimming: 2 bases; J trimming: 5 bases; junction bases outside the gene matches: 5. Germline CDR1 SGHNT, CDR2 YYREEE (reference sequence). The length of the CDR3 is 16 residues. CDR3 nucleotides: TGTGCCAGCAGCTTAGGAATAGCGGGAGGGACCGGGGAGCTGTTTTTT. Its translation: CASSLGIAGGTGELFF.

The genes are TRBV19 and TRBJ2-4; 7 bases map to TRBD2. Germline values: CDR1 LNHDA, CDR2 SQIVND (reference sequence). Trimming removed 0 bases from V and 5 bases from J; junction bases left unmatched: 10. CDR3 length: 17 amino acids. CDR3 sequence (DNA): TGTGCCAGTAGTATAGATTGGGGGGAGGGCCACGAAAACATTCAGTACTTC. Translating gives CASSIDWGEGHENIQYF. The entire variable domain, with the rest obtained from reference TRBV19 and TRBJ2-4, is as follows: DGGITQSPKYLFRKEGQNVTLSCEQNLNHDAMYWYRQDPGQGLRLIYYSQIVNDFQKGDIAEGYSVSREKKESFPLTVTSAQKNPTAFYLCASSIDWGEGHENIQYFGAGTRLSVL.

In its sample, this clone was seen once. This chain joins TRBV27 and TRBJ1-2; unclear D gene. The CDR3 is 15 amino acids. Trimming took 6 bases from V and 3 from J, leaving 17 bases between them. Germline CDR1 and CDR2: MNHEY and SMNVEV (reference sequence). CDR3 region: CASSSGGWIDYGYTF. Here the CDR3 DNA reads TGTGCCAGCAGCTCGGGTGGGTGGATCGACTATGGCTACACCTTC.

This clone has a handful of counts. In DNA form, the CDR3 reads TGTGCCAGCAGTTGGGACAGGGGCGTAGCTGAAGCTTTCTTT. Its protein is CASSWDRGVAEAFF. V is TRBV27 and J is TRBJ1-1; TRBD1 agrees at 10 bases. With 4 bases clipped from V and 6 bases from J, the junction kept 5 bases outside the gene matches. This CDR3 region has 14 residues. Germline CDR1 is MNHEY and CDR2 is SMNVEV (reference sequence).

This clone was detected only a few times. The gene calls are TRBV7-9 and TRBJ2-7, with 9 bases identical to TRBD1. J lost 1 base, V lost 4 bases, and 2 bases had no gene match. CDR1 is SEHNR and CDR2 is FQNEAQ in the germline V gene (reference sequence). The CDR3 length is 14 residues. The CDR3 sequence is CASSSGTGSYEQYF. The CDR3 nucleotides are TGTGCCAGCAGCTCCGGGACAGGGTCCTACGAGCAGTACTTC.

The V gene is TRBV9, the J gene TRBJ2-2, with 10 bases fitting TRBD2. The J segment lost 6 bases and the V segment lost 2 bases, leaving 13 bases of the junction unmatched. The germline gives CDR1 SGDLS, CDR2 YYNGEE. The CDR3 covers 18 residues. The CDR3 DNA follows: TGTGCCAGCAGCGTGGGAGCGGGAGGGCCCCAGGGGGCCGGGGAGCTGTTTTTT. This translates into CASSVGAGGPQGAGELFF.

This chain joins TRBV6-1 and TRBJ1-5, with D unresolved. This CDR3 has 16 amino acids. Trimming cost V 2 bases and J 0 bases, with 11 bases left between them. Per germline, CDR1 MNHNS and CDR2 SASEGT. The CDR3 nucleotides are TGTGCCAGCAGTGAACCCGGGATTTATAGCAATCAGCCCCAGCATTTT. Residues: CASSEPGIYSNQPQHF.

The CDR3 coding sequence is TGCGCCAGCAGCCCGGGGGGGGAGAATCAGCCCCAGCATTTT. Translated, it gives CASSPGGENQPQHF. The chain has TRBV5-1 and TRBJ1-5; perhaps TRBD1 as D (5 bases). Trimming removed 4 bases at V and 4 bases at J, with 12 bases between. CDR1 and CDR2 (germline): SGHRS, YFSETQ. The CDR3 extends over 14 amino acids.

The rearrangement links TRBV4-1 to TRBJ1-5; 11 bases align to TRBD1. Germline CDR1 is MGHRA and CDR2 is YSYEKL. The CDR3 loop spans 16 amino acids. J gave up 4 bases and V 4 bases, and 6 bases lay outside the gene matches. Written as DNA, the CDR3 is TGCGCCAGCAGCCCATCGGGGACAGGGGGTAATCAGCCCCAGCATTTT. It encodes CASSPSGTGGNQPQHF.

The chain combines TRBV6-6 with TRBJ1-3; D gene ambiguous. Per the germline V gene, CDR1 is MNHNY and CDR2 is SVGAGI (reference sequence). The germline V and J ends were trimmed by 7 bases and 0 bases, with 10 bases remaining between them. The CDR3 totals 14 residues. CDR3 residues: CASTPGSSGNTIYF. For the CDR3, the DNA is TGTGCCAGCACTCCGGGGTCCTCTGGAAACACCATATATTTT.

The V call is TRBV27, the J call TRBJ1-2, with TRBD1 identical over 8 bases. The CDR3 runs 13 residues. Germline V gives CDR1 MNHEY, CDR2 SMNVEV (reference sequence). Unmatched junction bases numbered 3, after V lost 4 bases and J lost 5 bases. The CDR3 sequence is CASSWDRTYGYTF. The CDR3 region has the DNA TGTGCCAGCAGTTGGGACAGGACGTATGGCTACACCTTC.

The chain has TRBV5-1 and TRBJ1-1; 10 nucleotides agree with TRBD1. This CDR3 is 13 amino acids long. Germline-derived CDR1 and CDR2 are SGHRS and YFSETQ. The ends lost 5 bases at V and 11 bases at J; junction bases unmatched: 9. In nucleotides, the CDR3 is TGCGCCAGCAGAAAGGGGACAGGGGAAGAGGCTTTCTTT. This gives the protein CASRKGTGEEAFF.

In its sample, this clone was seen once. This chain uses TRBV27 with TRBJ1-1; 9 bases are a match to TRBD1. Per germline, CDR1 MNHEY and CDR2 SMNVEV (reference sequence). The CDR3 covers 14 residues. With V trimmed by 6 bases and J by 5 bases, 7 bases remained unmatched. Written as DNA, the CDR3 is TGTGCCAGCAGACAGGGGGCTAGGCTGACTGAAGCTTTCTTT. This translates into CASRQGARLTEAFF.

The chain combines TRBV5-1 with TRBJ2-5, with TRBD2 as a possible D gene (5 bases). CDR1 SGHRS and CDR2 YFSETQ come from the germline V gene. V dropped 4 bases and J dropped 7 bases, with 20 bases sitting between them. The CDR3 sequence is 15 residues long. The CDR3 region is CASSPGAGAEGTQYF. CDR3 in DNA: TGCGCCAGCAGCCCAGGCGCGGGTGCCGAGGGGACCCAGTACTTC.

The rearrangement joins TRBV18 to TRBJ2-5, with TRBD1 as a possible D gene (6 bases). The last part of the DNA fits TRBJ2-7 better; the J call may be wrong. Per the germline V gene, CDR1 is KGHSH and CDR2 is LQKENI. This CDR3 contains 14 residues. The CDR3 here is CASSPGALTYEQYF. CDR3 DNA sequence: TGTGCCAGCTCACCGGGGGCCCTGACATACGAGCAGTACTTC.

This chain links TRBV18 with TRBJ2-1, with TRBD2 matching over 14 bases. The germline gives CDR1 KGHSH, CDR2 LQKENI. V gave up 5 bases and J gave up 1 base; unmatched junction bases: 7. There are 18 residues in the CDR3. The CDR3 loop reads CASSAGLAGVGSYNEQFF. The CDR3 DNA sequence: TGTGCCAGCTCAGCGGGACTAGCGGGAGTCGGGTCCTACAATGAGCAGTTCTTC.

The rearrangement joins TRBV7-8 to TRBJ1-2, with D unclear. Trimming removed 5 bases from V and 0 bases from J, with 13 bases in between. The CDR3 spans 15 residues. CDR1 and CDR2 from the germline V gene are SGHVS and FQNEAQ. The CDR3: CASSPRWTANYGYTF. The CDR3 DNA is TGTGCCAGCAGCCCTCGTTGGACTGCTAACTATGGCTACACCTTC.

This clone turned up a few times. V usage is TRBV5-1 and J usage is TRBJ2-7; possibly TRBD1 for D (5 bases). Trimming pared 0 bases from V and 5 bases from J, leaving 12 bases between. Per germline, CDR1 SGHRS and CDR2 YFSETQ. The CDR3 loop spans 14 amino acids. The chain's CDR3 is CASSLVGRVDEQYF. The CDR3 nucleotides read TGCGCCAGCAGCTTGGTGGGCAGGGTCGACGAGCAGTACTTC.

V gene TRBV18 combines with J gene TRBJ1-1, with D possibly TRBD1 on 5 matching bases. The ends were cut back, 1 base at V and 5 bases at J, with 8 bases in the middle. This CDR3 is 13 amino acids long. The V gene's germline CDR1 is KGHSH and CDR2 LQKENI. The CDR3 nucleotides are TGTGCCAGCTCACCACTGGAGGGGACTGAAGCTTTCTTT. This translates into CASSPLEGTEAFF. The full variable domain, rest sourced from reference TRBV18 and TRBJ1-1, is NAGVMQNPRHLVRRRGQEARLRCSPMKGHSHVYWYRQLPEEGLKFMVYLQKENIIDESGMPKERFSAEFPKEGPSILRIQQVVRGDSAAYFCASSPLEGTEAFFGQGTRLTVV.

This clone was observed a single time. V usage is TRBV6-5 and J usage is TRBJ2-3; 7 bases are shared with TRBD2. Germline lookup yields CDR1 MNHEY and CDR2 SVGAGI. The CDR3 length is 14 residues. V dropped 5 bases and J dropped 4; count of bases not matched to a gene: 6. The CDR3 region has the DNA TGTGCCAGCAGTAGCGGGATGGAGGCAGATACGCAGTATTTT. Its protein product is CASSSGMEADTQYF.

This sequence joins TRBV5-1 and TRBJ2-7, with D possibly TRBD1 on 6 matching bases. The CDR3 is made up of 15 amino acids. Trimming cost V 4 bases and J 4 bases, with 18 bases left between them. CDR1 is SGHRS and CDR2 is YFSETQ in the germline V gene. As DNA, the CDR3 is TGCGCCAGCAGCCCCGCCGGGACAAGGAATTACGAGCAGTACTTC. Protein: CASSPAGTRNYEQYF.

The chain couples TRBV18 to TRBJ1-2, with 11 positions matching TRBD1. V shed 6 bases, J shed 8 bases, and the junction held 5 bases outside the gene matches. The CDR3 has 13 amino acids. The V gene's germline CDR1 is KGHSH and CDR2 LQKENI. Here the CDR3 DNA reads TGTGCCAGCTCCCCGGGACAGGGGGGCGGCTACACCTTC. Encoded protein: CASSPGQGGGYTF. Complete variable domain (other parts from reference TRBV18 and TRBJ1-2): NAGVMQNPRHLVRRRGQEARLRCSPMKGHSHVYWYRQLPEEGLKFMVYLQKENIIDESGMPKERFSAEFPKEGPSILRIQQVVRGDSAAYFCASSPGQGGGYTFGSGTRLTVV.

This chain joins TRBV11-3 and TRBJ2-5, with D perhaps TRBD2 (6 bases). V was clipped by 5 bases and J by 1 base, with 14 bases between them. The germline gives CDR1 SGHNT, CDR2 YENEEA. This CDR3 contains 15 residues. The CDR3 region is CASSLSWGVQETQYF. Written as DNA, the CDR3 is TGTGCCAGCAGCCTAAGTTGGGGGGTCCAAGAGACCCAGTACTTC.

The sample holds a few counts of this clone. The chain couples TRBV6-6 to TRBJ1-2; 7 nucleotides match TRBD1. The V and J ends lost 0 bases and 4 bases, in that order; junction bases with no gene match: 2. The germline CDR1 and CDR2 sequences are MNHNY and SVGAGI (reference sequence). The CDR3 loop spans 14 amino acids. The CDR3 DNA reads TGTGCCAGCAGTTACTCGGGACAGACCTATGGCTACACCTTC. Translated, it gives CASSYSGQTYGYTF.

This sequence joins TRBV18 and TRBJ2-1, with 8 bases identical to TRBD1. The length of the CDR3 is 16 residues. Germline V gene lookup returns CDR1 KGHSH and CDR2 LQKENI. V shed 1 base and J 5 bases; nucleotides not matched to a gene: 7. Here the CDR3 reads CASSPQQGAGDNEQFF. The CDR3 DNA sequence: TGTGCCAGCTCACCACAGCAGGGGGCTGGGGACAATGAGCAGTTCTTC.

This clone appeared a few times. The chain joins TRBV7-9 to TRBJ2-1; TRBD2 might be the D (6 bases). V was cut by 1 base and J by 10 bases, with 20 bases left in between. CDR1 and CDR2 from the germline V gene are SEHNR and FQNEAQ (reference sequence). The CDR3 loop spans 16 amino acids. CDR3 nucleotides: TGTGCCAGCAGCTTAGTTTTGGCGGGGCGGTATGTAGAGCAGTTCTTC. Its translation is CASSLVLAGRYVEQFF.